Below, 29 T cell receptor beta chains from the same sample are listed, as sequenced in a study of T cells in Graves' hyperthyroidism and ophthalmopathy. Researchers amplified the TCR beta CDR3 regions from RNA transcripts. The TCR CDR3 was amplified in a first-round RT-PCR using the HTBI primer set. TCRdb re-analysed the multiplex PCR reads in MiXCR, keeping a single row per CDR3 protein. The top ten hold around 7.3% of the sample, which has around 600,000 distinct CDR3 sequences, approximately 15% seen once. Sequences were obtained from blood. All receptors come from a woman aged 25 to 39 with Graves' hyperthyroidism.

This clonotype was seen repeatedly, ten times or more. This chain uses TRBV18 with TRBJ1-4, with a weak D call TRBD1 (5 bases). Germline CDR1 and CDR2: KGHSH and LQKENI. The CDR3 sequence is 13 residues long. V was pared by 2 bases and J by 8 bases, with 9 bases between. The CDR3 DNA reads as TGTGCCAGCTCACCAGGGGCCGAGGAAAAACTGTTTTTT. Encoded protein: CASSPGAEEKLFF.

This clonotype was found many times. This chain uses TRBV2 with TRBJ2-3, with D unclear. Germline assignment: CDR1 SNHLY and CDR2 FYNNEI. The CDR3 is made up of 15 amino acids. The V gene lost 9 bases and the J gene lost 6 bases, with 22 bases spanning the gap. CDR3 sequence: CASGSLDPTTDTQYF. The CDR3, as DNA: TGTGCCAGTGGATCTCTGGACCCGACGACGGATACGCAGTATTTT.

This clonotype was found many times. This chain connects TRBV28 to TRBJ1-1, with D possibly being TRBD1 (6 bases). Trimming took off 3 bases at V and 1 base at J, with 12 bases between the two ends. The CDR3 has 15 amino acids. Germline V gene data show CDR1 as MDHEN and CDR2 as SYDVKM. CDR3 loop: CASSLGDIRNTEAFF. Here the CDR3 DNA reads TGTGCCAGCAGTTTGGGGGACATTCGGAACACTGAAGCTTTCTTT.

The V call is TRBV27, the J call TRBJ2-7; maybe TRBD2 (6 bases). Deletions cut 6 bases from V and 1 base from J, with 13 bases between. CDR1 and CDR2 from the germline V gene are MNHEY and SMNVEV (reference sequence). The CDR3 is 14 amino acids. CDR3 bases: TGTGCCAGCAGGAGACGGGACTCTTCCTACGAGCAGTACTTC. It codes for CASRRRDSSYEQYF.

Concerning this clonotype itself: A clone one base away is much larger, so this may be a read error. V and J are TRBV7-9 and TRBJ2-7; D possibly corresponds to TRBD1 (6 bases). From germline, CDR1 is SEHNR and CDR2 FQNEAQ (reference sequence). This CDR3 contains 14 residues. CDR3 sequence (DNA): TGTGCCAGCGGCTTAGAACAGGGCCTGAGGGAGCAGTACTTC. Translation gives CASGLEQGLREQYF.

This CDR3 reads CSARNRPNEQFF. CDR3 coding DNA: TGCAGTGCTAGGAATAGACCCAATGAGCAGTTCTTC. The V and J genes are TRBV20-1 and TRBJ2-1, with D unclear. The CDR3 length is 12 residues. The V gene's germline CDR1 is DFQATT and CDR2 SNEGSKA (reference sequence). The germline V and J ends were trimmed by 3 bases and 6 bases, with 9 bases remaining between them.

The sample holds many counts of this clonotype. The chain combines TRBV7-9 with TRBJ1-2, with 11 bases matching TRBD1. In germline, CDR1 is SEHNR, CDR2 FQNEAQ (reference sequence). The CDR3 is made up of 16 amino acids. J was trimmed by 0 bases and V by 5 bases; bases with no gene match: 5. CDR3 nucleotides: TGTGCCAGCAGCGCGACGGACAGGGGGCCTAACTATGGCTACACCTTC. Translation gives CASSATDRGPNYGYTF.

The chain has TRBV7-2 and TRBJ2-5, with 8 positions matching TRBD2. CDR3 size: 17 residues. The J segment lost 7 bases and the V segment lost 2 bases, leaving 15 bases of the junction unmatched. Looked up from germline, CDR1 is SGHTA and CDR2 is FQGNSA. In nucleotides, the CDR3 is TGTGCCAGCAGCTTATATCAAGCGGGGGCCGGGTCGGGGACCCAGTACTTC. Protein sequence: CASSLYQAGAGSGTQYF.

There are many counts of this clonotype. V is TRBV28 and J is TRBJ2-3, with D perhaps TRBD1 (6 bases). The V end was cut by 5 bases, the J end by 0 bases, with 15 bases between. The germline CDR1 and CDR2 sequences are MDHEN and SYDVKM. CDR3 length: 16 residues. The CDR3 spells CASSPTRQASTDTQYF. CDR3 sequence (DNA): TGTGCCAGCAGTCCGACCCGACAGGCCAGCACAGATACGCAGTATTTT.

The sample holds many counts of this clonotype. The V and J genes are TRBV7-2 and TRBJ2-3; tentative D call: TRBD2 (5 bases). Trimming cost V 5 bases and J 2 bases, with 11 bases left between them. CDR1 and CDR2 from the germline V gene are SGHTA and FQGNSA. The CDR3 runs to 14 residues. CDR3 sequence (DNA): TGTGCCAGCAGCCTTGGACTTTACACAGATACGCAGTATTTT. It codes for CASSLGLYTDTQYF. The entire variable domain, with the rest obtained from reference TRBV7-2 and TRBJ2-3, is as follows: GAGVSQSPSNKVTEKGKDVELRCDPISGHTALYWYRQSLGQGLEFLIYFQGNSAPDKSGLPSDRFSAERTGGSVSTLTIQRTQQEDSAVYLCASSLGLYTDTQYFGPGTRLTVL.

The V and J genes are TRBV6-1 and TRBJ2-1; TRBD2 agrees at 11 bases. V lost 9 bases and J lost 5; bases outside the gene matches: 6. Germline V gene sequence: CDR1 MNHNS, CDR2 SASEGT. This CDR3 contains 14 residues. CDR3 loop: CASTGTSGDNEQFF. CDR3 bases: TGTGCCAGTACCGGGACTAGCGGTGACAATGAGCAGTTCTTC.

There are many counts of this clonotype. The V and J genes are TRBV7-8 and TRBJ2-5, with 7 bases matching TRBD2. Germline values: CDR1 SGHVS, CDR2 FQNEAQ. The CDR3 spans 16 residues. With V trimmed by 1 base and J by 4 bases, 9 bases remained unmatched. This CDR3 is CASSLGGGGSVETQYF. CDR3 bases: TGTGCCAGCAGCTTAGGTGGGGGGGGGTCGGTAGAGACCCAGTACTTC.

This sequence joins TRBV6-1 and TRBJ2-4, with D hard to call. The CDR3 contains 15 residues. V was cut by 6 bases and J by 1 base, with 13 bases left in between. Germline assignment: CDR1 MNHNS and CDR2 SASEGT. DNA for the CDR3: TGTGCCAGCAGAACAAGAAGTGGGGCCAAAAACATTCAGTACTTC. This codes for CASRTRSGAKNIQYF.

The V gene is TRBV7-8, the J gene TRBJ2-1; 14 bases match TRBD2. The V and J ends lost 1 base and 0 bases, in that order; junction bases with no gene match: 2. This CDR3 region has 18 residues. Looked up from germline, CDR1 is SGHVS and CDR2 is FQNEAQ. CDR3 sequence: CASSLVGTSGSSYNEQFF. The CDR3 coding sequence is TGTGCCAGCAGCTTAGTTGGGACTAGCGGGAGCTCCTACAATGAGCAGTTCTTC.

This clonotype was observed many times. This chain uses TRBV6-2 or TRBV6-3 with TRBJ1-1, with 9 bases identical to TRBD1. Germline CDR1 is MNHEY and CDR2 is SVGEGT. The CDR3 has 17 amino acids. V lost 5 bases to trimming and J lost 6 bases; unmatched junction nucleotides: 16. CDR3 nucleotides: TGTGCCAGCAGTAGCAGGACAGGGGTGACGACCTCGGCTGAAGCTTTCTTT. Protein: CASSSRTGVTTSAEAFF.

This clonotype appeared many times. The J gene is TRBJ1-4, the V gene TRBV5-1, with TRBD1 identical over 7 bases. J was trimmed by 6 bases and V by 5 bases; bases with no gene match: 7. Germline loops: CDR1 SGHRS, CDR2 YFSETQ. The CDR3 loop spans 14 amino acids. CDR3 nucleotide sequence: TGCGCCAGCAGGGAAGTTGGGACAGATGAAAAACTGTTTTTT. Its protein is CASREVGTDEKLFF.

J is TRBJ2-1 and V is TRBV20-1; D not certain. Germline V gene sequence: CDR1 DFQATT, CDR2 SNEGSKA (reference sequence). The CDR3 consists of 14 residues. With 1 base removed from V and 0 bases from J, the gap between germline ends came to 7 bases. The CDR3 bases are TGCAGTGCTAGAGCGGCCCTCTCCTACAATGAGCAGTTCTTC. This translates into CSARAALSYNEQFF.

This sequence joins TRBV2 and TRBJ2-1; 16 nucleotides agree with TRBD2. Trimming cost V 7 bases and J 4 bases; bases outside gene matches: 7. The CDR3 runs 17 residues. Germline V CDR1 and CDR2: SNHLY, FYNNEI. DNA for the CDR3: TGTGCCAGCACCGGCAGGGGACTAGCGGGAGGGTACAATGAGCAGTTCTTC. This codes for CASTGRGLAGGYNEQFF.

The sample holds one count of this clonotype. The J gene is TRBJ2-3, the V gene TRBV12-3 or TRBV12-4; TRBD2 agrees at 8 bases. The CDR3 totals 15 residues. Trimming at V came to 2 bases and at J to 2 bases, leaving 3 bases not matched to a gene. CDR3: CASSLRREATDTQYF. DNA of the CDR3: TGTGCCAGCAGTTTAAGGCGGGAGGCCACAGATACGCAGTATTTT.

There are many counts of this clonotype. The V and J genes are TRBV27 and TRBJ2-1; D unclear. CDR1 and CDR2 (germline): MNHEY, SMNVEV (reference sequence). V was clipped by 5 bases and J by 5 bases, with 7 bases between them. This CDR3 spans 12 amino acids. The chain's CDR3 is CASSTQHNEQFF. CDR3 nucleotides: TGTGCCAGCAGTACTCAGCACAATGAGCAGTTCTTC.

This clonotype appeared many times. The chain employs TRBV12-3 or TRBV12-4 and TRBJ2-3; D gene unclear. The V end lost 3 bases, the J end lost 1 base, and 14 bases lay between the germline ends. This CDR3 contains 16 residues. The CDR3 reads CASSLHGSLRTDTQYF. CDR3 nucleotide sequence: TGTGCCAGCAGTTTGCACGGCTCCCTACGCACAGATACGCAGTATTTT.

V gene TRBV7-9 combines with J gene TRBJ1-5; 7 positions match TRBD1. Looked up from germline, CDR1 is SEHNR and CDR2 is FQNEAQ (reference sequence). With V trimmed by 4 bases and J by 6 bases, 12 bases remained unmatched. The CDR3 runs 16 residues. CDR3 in DNA: TGTGCCAGCAGCTATAGCGACAGGGAGGGTTCTCAGCCCCAGCATTTT. Translating it yields CASSYSDREGSQPQHF.

This clonotype has a count of ten or more. V usage is TRBV20-1 and J usage is TRBJ2-1, with 7 bases aligning to TRBD2. From germline, CDR1 is DFQATT and CDR2 SNEGSKA (reference sequence). Trimming cost V 3 bases and J 0 bases; bases outside gene matches: 8. This CDR3 region has 16 residues. The CDR3 coding sequence is TGCAGTGCTAGGGGCAGGGAGGGGAGCTCCTACAATGAGCAGTTCTTC. Protein: CSARGREGSSYNEQFF.

The CDR3 DNA is TGTGCCAGCAGCTTAGGGACGGGCGGGGTCTATGGCTACACCTTC. It translates to CASSLGTGGVYGYTF. V is TRBV11-2 and J is TRBJ1-2; D remains ambiguous. CDR1 is SGHAT and CDR2 is FQNNGV in the germline V gene. The CDR3 extends over 15 amino acids. V lost 1 base and J 4 bases, leaving 13 bases between the germline ends.

This clonotype was seen repeatedly, ten times or more. The V gene is TRBV27, the J gene TRBJ2-5; 9 nucleotides align to TRBD1. J lost 5 bases, V lost 2 bases, and 9 bases had no gene match. The CDR3 extends over 16 amino acids. Looked up from germline, CDR1 is MNHEY and CDR2 is SMNVEV (reference sequence). The CDR3 bases are TGTGCCAGCAGTTTAGACCGGGACAGGGCGTGGGAGACCCAGTACTTC. It translates to CASSLDRDRAWETQYF.

This clonotype was observed many times. V gene TRBV28 combines with J gene TRBJ2-3, with 10 positions matching TRBD1. The CDR3 has 16 residues. Trimming at V came to 5 bases and at J to 5 bases, leaving 10 bases not matched to a gene. Germline CDR1 is MDHEN and CDR2 is SYDVKM. CDR3 sequence: CASSGPRTGGGDTQYF. The CDR3 DNA sequence: TGTGCCAGCAGTGGGCCGAGGACAGGGGGAGGAGATACGCAGTATTTT.

The chain combines TRBV7-9 with TRBJ2-7; no clear D gene. The CDR3 has 12 residues. Germline V gives CDR1 SEHNR, CDR2 FQNEAQ (reference sequence). Trimming cost V 5 bases and J 4 bases, with 9 bases left between them. CDR3 protein: CASSVASYEQYF. The CDR3 nucleotides read TGTGCCAGCAGCGTGGCCTCTTACGAGCAGTACTTC.

This clonotype has a count of ten or more. The chain uses TRBV20-1 and TRBJ2-1; D is unclear. This CDR3 spans 12 amino acids. Germline V gene data show CDR1 as DFQATT and CDR2 as SNEGSKA (reference sequence). Trimming stripped 7 bases from V and 0 bases from J, with 7 bases between. The CDR3 here is CSVSSSYNEQFF. The CDR3 bases are TGCAGTGTTAGCAGCTCCTACAATGAGCAGTTCTTC.

The sample holds many counts of this clonotype. The rearrangement links TRBV20-1 to TRBJ2-3; D unresolved. Trimming shortened V by 1 base and J by 2 bases, and 16 bases separated the two germline ends. The CDR3 runs 16 residues. CDR1 DFQATT and CDR2 SNEGSKA come from the germline V gene (reference sequence). CDR3 in amino acids: CSARAPFRSDTDTQYF. CDR3 in DNA: TGCAGTGCTAGAGCCCCGTTCCGGTCGGACACAGATACGCAGTATTTT.